This T cell receptor (beta chain) is from a study of cytomegalovirus exposure and HLA in healthy donors. Across the whole study: An earlier analysis found some 100 million unique TCR beta sequences from about 190 million T cells. Caucasian-associated ancestry cluster membership applied to over 80% of around 400 genotyped donors. Overall study results and limits: TCR beta sequences reportedly predicted the HLA-A and HLA-B alleles of most subjects accurately.

Turning to this clone: What it binds is unknown.

The germline V gene encodes CDR1 SGHAT and CDR2 FQDESV (reference sequence). V lost 5 bases to trimming and J lost 3 bases; unmatched junction nucleotides: 3. The CDR3 has 15 residues. The PCR ran on 60 Vbeta and 13 Jbeta primers. Some clones are missing from TCRdb's copy, which holds only in-frame ones; the method was immunoSEQ multiplex PCR. There are fewer than 200,000 clones in the sample; about 68% occur only once, and around 2.5% lies in the top ten. Input material: PBMCs. The chain uses TRBV11-1 and TRBJ2-1; TRBD2 agrees at 11 bases. The TCR comes from a female donor in good health and CMV-seronegative. For the CDR3, the DNA is TGTGCCAGCAGCCAAACTAGCGGGAGCTACAATGAGCAGTTCTTC. This encodes CASSQTSGSYNEQFF.